This note documents a single TCR beta chain sequence. This sample was included in a study of T cell changes during pregnancy in multiple sclerosis. Repertoires were generated with immunoSEQ multiplex PCR, while TCRdb's copy carries only in-frame clones and drops some. Among 50,000 or so clones listed, approximately 92% were seen once. The TCR originated in a female donor with multiple sclerosis, enrolled in a pregnancy study. Here the sequenced sample was CD4+ T cells from peripheral blood mononuclear cells, taken after pregnancy.

The CDR3 reads CASSPSSASDEQFF. The CDR3 DNA sequence: TGCGCCAGCAGCCCGTCCTCGGCTAGCGATGAGCAGTTCTTC. V and J are TRBV4-3 and TRBJ2-1, with a weak D call TRBD2 (6 bases). The CDR3 totals 14 residues. With 4 bases removed from V and 8 bases from J, the gap between germline ends came to 15 bases. Germline V gives CDR1 LGHNA, CDR2 YSLEER.